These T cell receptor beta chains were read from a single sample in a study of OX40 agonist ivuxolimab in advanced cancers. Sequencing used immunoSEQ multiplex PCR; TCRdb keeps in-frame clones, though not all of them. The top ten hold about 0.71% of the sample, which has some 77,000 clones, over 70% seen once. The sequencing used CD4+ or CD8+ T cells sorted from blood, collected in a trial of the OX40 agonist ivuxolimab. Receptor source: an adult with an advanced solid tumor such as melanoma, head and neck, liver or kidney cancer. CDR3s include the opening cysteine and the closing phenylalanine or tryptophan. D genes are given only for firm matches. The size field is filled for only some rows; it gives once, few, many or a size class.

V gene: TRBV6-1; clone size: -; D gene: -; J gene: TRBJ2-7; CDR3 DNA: TGTGCCAGCAATACCTACGAGCAGTACTTC; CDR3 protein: CASNTYEQYF
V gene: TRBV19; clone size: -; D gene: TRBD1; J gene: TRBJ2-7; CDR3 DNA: TGTGCCAGTAGTATCCCCGGACAGGGGAAGGACGAGCAGTACTTC; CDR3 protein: CASSIPGQGKDEQYF
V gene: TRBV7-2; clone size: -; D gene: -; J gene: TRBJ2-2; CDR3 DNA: TGTGCCAGCAGCTCGACGGGCACCGGGGAGCTGTTTTTT; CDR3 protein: CASSSTGTGELFF
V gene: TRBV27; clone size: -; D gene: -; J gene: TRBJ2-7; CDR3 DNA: TGTGCCAGCAGTTTCAGAGGAGCCTCGTACTTC; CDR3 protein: CASSFRGASYF
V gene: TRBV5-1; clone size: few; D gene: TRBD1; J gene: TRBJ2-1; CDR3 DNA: TGCGCCAGCAGCCTCAGGGCCGACAGGGATGAGCAGTTCTTC; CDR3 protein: CASSLRADRDEQFF
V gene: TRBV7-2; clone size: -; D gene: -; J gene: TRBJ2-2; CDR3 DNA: TGTGCCAGCAGCCCCAGATCTAGCGCGGAAAATATCGGGGAGCTGTTTTTT; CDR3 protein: CASSPRSSAENIGELFF
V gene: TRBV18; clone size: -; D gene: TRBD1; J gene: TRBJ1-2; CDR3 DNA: TGTGCCAGCTCACCCCTAGACAGACAGGGGGCCGATGGCTACACCTTC; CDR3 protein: CASSPLDRQGADGYTF
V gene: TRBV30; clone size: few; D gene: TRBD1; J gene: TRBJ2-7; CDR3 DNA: TGTGCCTGGAGCGCCCCAGGGGGCAACGAGCAGTACTTC; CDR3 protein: CAWSAPGGNEQYF
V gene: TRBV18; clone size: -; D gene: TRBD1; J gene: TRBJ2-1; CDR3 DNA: TGTGCCAGCCCCCGGACAGGGCCAAACAATGAGCAGTTCTTC; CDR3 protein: CASPRTGPNNEQFF
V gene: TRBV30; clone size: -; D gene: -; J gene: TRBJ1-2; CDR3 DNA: TGTGCCTGGAGTGGAGGGAACTATGGCTACACCTTC; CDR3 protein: CAWSGGNYGYTF
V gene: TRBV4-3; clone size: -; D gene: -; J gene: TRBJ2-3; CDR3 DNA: TGCGCCAGCAGCCGAAAGGGGAGCGGGTTCACAGATACGCAGTATTTT; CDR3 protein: CASSRKGSGFTDTQYF
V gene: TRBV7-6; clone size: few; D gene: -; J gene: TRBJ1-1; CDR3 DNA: TGTGCCAGCAGGCCTTTCGTAGTGAACACTGAAGCTTTCTTT; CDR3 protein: CASRPFVVNTEAFF
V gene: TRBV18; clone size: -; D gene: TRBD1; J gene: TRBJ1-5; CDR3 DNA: TGTGCCAGCTCACCTCGACAGGGGGCAGATCAGCCCCAGCATTTT; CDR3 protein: CASSPRQGADQPQHF
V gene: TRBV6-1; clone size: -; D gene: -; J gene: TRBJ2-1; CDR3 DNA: TGTGCCAGCAGTGAAACCGTGAGGGTCCAGTTCTTC; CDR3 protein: CASSETVRVQFF
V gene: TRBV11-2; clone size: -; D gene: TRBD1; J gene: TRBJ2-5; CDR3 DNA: TGTGCCAGCTCATCACGACTGGGACAGGGGGACGAGACCCAGTACTTC; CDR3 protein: CASSSRLGQGDETQYF
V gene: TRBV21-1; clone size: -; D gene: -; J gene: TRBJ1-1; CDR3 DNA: TGTGCCAGCAGCAAACCCACAGGGAGGAACACTGAAGCTTTCTTT; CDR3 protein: CASSKPTGRNTEAFF
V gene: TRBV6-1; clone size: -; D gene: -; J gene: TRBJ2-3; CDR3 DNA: TGTGCCAGCAGTGAAGAGACGCAGTATTTT; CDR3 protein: CASSEETQYF
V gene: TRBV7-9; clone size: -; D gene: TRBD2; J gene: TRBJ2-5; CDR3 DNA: TGTGCCAGCAGCTTAGTTACTAGCGGAAAAGAGACCCAGTACTTC; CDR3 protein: CASSLVTSGKETQYF
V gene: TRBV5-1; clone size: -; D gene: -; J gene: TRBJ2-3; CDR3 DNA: TGCGCCAGCAGCTATCAGTTTAGCACAGATACGCAGTATTTT; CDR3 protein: CASSYQFSTDTQYF
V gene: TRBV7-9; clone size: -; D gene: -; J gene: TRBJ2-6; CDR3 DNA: TGTGCCAGCAGCTTAGGAGTAGGCGTCTCTGGGGCCAACGTCCTGACTTTC; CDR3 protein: CASSLGVGVSGANVLTF
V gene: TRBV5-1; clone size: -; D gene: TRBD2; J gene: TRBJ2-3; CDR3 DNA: TGCGCCAGCACCAGGAGCGGGGGCTCCACAGATACGCAGTATTTT; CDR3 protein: CASTRSGGSTDTQYF
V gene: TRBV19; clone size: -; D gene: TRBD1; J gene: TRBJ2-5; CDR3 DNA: TGTGCCAGTAGTAGCGACCTAAGGGGGCTAAAGGGAGAGACCCAGTACTTC; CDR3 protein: CASSSDLRGLKGETQYF
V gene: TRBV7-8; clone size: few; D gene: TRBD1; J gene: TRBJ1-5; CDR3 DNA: TGTGCCAGCAGCCTGGGACAGGGGGTTCAGCCCCAGCATTTT; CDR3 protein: CASSLGQGVQPQHF
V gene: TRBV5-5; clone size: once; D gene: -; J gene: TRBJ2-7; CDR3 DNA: TGTGCCAGCAGCTTGATGGCGGAGCTTCAGCAGTACTTC; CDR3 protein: CASSLMAELQQYF
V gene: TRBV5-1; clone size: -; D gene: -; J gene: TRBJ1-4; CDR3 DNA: TGCGCCAGCAGCCCCCTGGGAGGCGGGGATGAAAAACTGTTTTTT; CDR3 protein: CASSPLGGGDEKLFF
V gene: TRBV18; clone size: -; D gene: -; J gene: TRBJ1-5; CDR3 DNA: TGTGCCAGCTCACCAGGCAGAGATCAGCCCCAGCATTTT; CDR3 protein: CASSPGRDQPQHF
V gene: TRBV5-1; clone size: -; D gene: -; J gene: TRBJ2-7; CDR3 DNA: TGCGCCAGCAGCTTGGCTGGACAGAAAACCTACGAGCAGTACTTC; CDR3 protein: CASSLAGQKTYEQYF
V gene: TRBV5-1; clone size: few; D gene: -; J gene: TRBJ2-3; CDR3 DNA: TGCGCCAGCAGCGGGGGACTCCAGAGCAGCACAGATACGCAGTATTTT; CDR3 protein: CASSGGLQSSTDTQYF
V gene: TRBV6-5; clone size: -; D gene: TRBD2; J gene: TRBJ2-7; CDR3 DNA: TGTGCCAGCAGTCCCCAAGCGGGGGGCCTTGGCAAGCAGTACTTC; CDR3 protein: CASSPQAGGLGKQYF
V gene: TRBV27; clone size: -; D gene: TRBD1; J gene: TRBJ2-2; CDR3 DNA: TGTGCCAGCAGACCCGACAGGGGGCTTACCACCGGGGAGCTGTTTTTT; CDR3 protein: CASRPDRGLTTGELFF
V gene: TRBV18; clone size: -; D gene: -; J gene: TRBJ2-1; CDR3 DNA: TGTGCCAGCTCACCTCGAGCCGGGGATGAGCAGTTCTTC; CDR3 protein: CASSPRAGDEQFF
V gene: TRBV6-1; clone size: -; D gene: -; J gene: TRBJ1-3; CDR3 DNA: TGTGCCAGCAGTGAAGCCTACGGGGGCTCTGGAAACACCATATATTTT; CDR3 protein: CASSEAYGGSGNTIYF
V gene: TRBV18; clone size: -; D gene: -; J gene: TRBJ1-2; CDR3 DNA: TGTGCCAGCTCTCCCGTTAGGGATAACTATGGCTACACCTTC; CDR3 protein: CASSPVRDNYGYTF
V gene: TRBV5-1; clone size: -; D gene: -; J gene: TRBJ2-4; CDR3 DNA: TGCGCCAGCAGCTCGGACCTAAACATTCAGTACTTC; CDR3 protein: CASSSDLNIQYF
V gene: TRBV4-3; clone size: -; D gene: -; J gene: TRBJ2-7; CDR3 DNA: TGCGCCAGCAGCCAAGAGGCGGAGTTCACCTACGAGCAGTACTTC; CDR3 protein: CASSQEAEFTYEQYF
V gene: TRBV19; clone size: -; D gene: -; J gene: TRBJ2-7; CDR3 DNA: TGTGCCACCTCCCCTCGGCAGGGAAATTACGAGCAGTACTTC; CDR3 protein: CATSPRQGNYEQYF
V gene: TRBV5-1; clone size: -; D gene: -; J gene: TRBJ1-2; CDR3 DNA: TGCGCCAGCAGCTTGCGTGTTGCAGGGGCTGCGGGCTACACCTTC; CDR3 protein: CASSLRVAGAAGYTF
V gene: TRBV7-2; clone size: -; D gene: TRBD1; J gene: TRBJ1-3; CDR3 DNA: TGTGCCAGCAGCCCGGACAGGACCCCTTTAGGAAACACCATATATTTT; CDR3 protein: CASSPDRTPLGNTIYF
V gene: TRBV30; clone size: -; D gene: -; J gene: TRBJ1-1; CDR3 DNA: TGTGCCTGGAGTGTACGCAGGGGCTACACTGAAGCTTTCTTT; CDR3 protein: CAWSVRRGYTEAFF
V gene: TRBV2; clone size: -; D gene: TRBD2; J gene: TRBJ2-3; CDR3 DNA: TGTGCCAGCACCAAGCGGGAGGTCGCAGATACGCAGTATTTT; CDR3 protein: CASTKREVADTQYF
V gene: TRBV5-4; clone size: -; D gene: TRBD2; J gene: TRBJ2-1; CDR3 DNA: TGTGCCAGCAGCTTGTTGGCGGGAGGGGGCAATGAGCAGTTCTTC; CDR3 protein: CASSLLAGGGNEQFF
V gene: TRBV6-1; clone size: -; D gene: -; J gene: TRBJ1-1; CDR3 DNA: TGTGCCAGCAGTGGTACAGGGTCTCCGAACACTGAAGCTTTCTTT; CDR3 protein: CASSGTGSPNTEAFF